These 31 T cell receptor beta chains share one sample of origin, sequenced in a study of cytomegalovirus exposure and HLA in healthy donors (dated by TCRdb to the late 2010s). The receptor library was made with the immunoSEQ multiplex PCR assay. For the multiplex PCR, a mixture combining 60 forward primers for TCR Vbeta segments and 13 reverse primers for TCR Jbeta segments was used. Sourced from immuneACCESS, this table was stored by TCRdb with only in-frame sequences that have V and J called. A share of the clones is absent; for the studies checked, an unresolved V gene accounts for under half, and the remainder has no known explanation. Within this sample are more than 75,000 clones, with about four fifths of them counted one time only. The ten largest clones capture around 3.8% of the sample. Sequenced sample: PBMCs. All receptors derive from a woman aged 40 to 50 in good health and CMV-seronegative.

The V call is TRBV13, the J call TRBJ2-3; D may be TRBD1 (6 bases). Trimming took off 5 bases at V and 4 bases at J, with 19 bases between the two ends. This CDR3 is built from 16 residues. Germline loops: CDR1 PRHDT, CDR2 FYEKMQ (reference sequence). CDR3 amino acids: CASSPGQPWVPDTQYF. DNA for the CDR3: TGTGCCAGCAGCCCAGGACAGCCTTGGGTGCCAGATACGCAGTATTTT.

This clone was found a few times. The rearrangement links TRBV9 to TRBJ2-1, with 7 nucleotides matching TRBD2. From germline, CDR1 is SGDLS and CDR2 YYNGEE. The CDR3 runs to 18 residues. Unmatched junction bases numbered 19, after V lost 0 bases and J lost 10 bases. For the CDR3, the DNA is TGTGCCAGCAGCGTAGAGGTCCCCGGGGGGATTTTACTAGGGGAGCAGTTCTTC. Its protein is CASSVEVPGGILLGEQFF. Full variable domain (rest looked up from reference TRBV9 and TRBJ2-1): DSGVTQTPKHLITATGQRVTLRCSPRSGDLSVYWYQQSLDQGLQFLIQYYNGEERAKGNILERFSAQQFPDLHSELNLSSLELGDSALYFCASSVEVPGGILLGEQFFGPGTRLTVL.

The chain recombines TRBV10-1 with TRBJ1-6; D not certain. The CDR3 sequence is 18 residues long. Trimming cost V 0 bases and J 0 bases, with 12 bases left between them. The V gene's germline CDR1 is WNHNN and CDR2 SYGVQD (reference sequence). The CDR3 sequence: CASSESGDRGSYNSPLHF. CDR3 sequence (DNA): TGCGCCAGCAGTGAGTCTGGCGACCGAGGCTCCTATAATTCACCCCTCCACTTT.

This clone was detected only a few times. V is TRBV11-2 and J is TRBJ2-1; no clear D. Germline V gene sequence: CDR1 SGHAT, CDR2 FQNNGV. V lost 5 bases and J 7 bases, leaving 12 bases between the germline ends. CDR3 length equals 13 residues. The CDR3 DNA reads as TGTGCCAGCAGCACCCTGCGTTCAAATGAGCAGTTCTTC. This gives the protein CASSTLRSNEQFF.

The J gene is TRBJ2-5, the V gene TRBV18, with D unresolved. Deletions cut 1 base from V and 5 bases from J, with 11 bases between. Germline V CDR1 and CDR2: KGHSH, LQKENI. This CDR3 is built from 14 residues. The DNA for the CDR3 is TGTGCCAGCTCACCACAACAGACACTGGAGACCCAGTACTTC. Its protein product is CASSPQQTLETQYF.

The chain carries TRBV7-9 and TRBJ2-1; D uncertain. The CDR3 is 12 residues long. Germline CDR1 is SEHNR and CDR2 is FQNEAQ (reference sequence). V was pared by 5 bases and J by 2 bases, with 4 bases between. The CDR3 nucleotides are TGTGCCAGCAGCGAGCCCTACAATGAGCAGTTCTTC. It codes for CASSEPYNEQFF. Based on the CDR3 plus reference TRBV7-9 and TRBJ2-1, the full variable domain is DTGVSQNPRHKITKRGQNVTFRCDPISEHNRLYWYRQTLGQGPEFLTYFQNEAQLEKSRLLSDRFSAERPKGSFSTLEIQRTEQGDSAMYLCASSEPYNEQFFGPGTRLTVL.

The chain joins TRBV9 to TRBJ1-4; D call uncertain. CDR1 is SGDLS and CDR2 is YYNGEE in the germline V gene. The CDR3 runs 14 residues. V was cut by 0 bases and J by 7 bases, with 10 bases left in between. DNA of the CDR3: TGTGCCAGCAGCGTAGCAAGCGGTTTTGAAAAACTGTTTTTT. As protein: CASSVASGFEKLFF.

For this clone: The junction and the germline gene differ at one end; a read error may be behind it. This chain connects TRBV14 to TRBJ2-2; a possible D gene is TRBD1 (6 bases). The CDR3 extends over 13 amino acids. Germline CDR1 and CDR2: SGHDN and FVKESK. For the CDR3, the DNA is TGTGCCAGCAGCTGGGCAGGGGCCGGAGAGCTGTTTTTT. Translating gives CASSWAGAGELFF.

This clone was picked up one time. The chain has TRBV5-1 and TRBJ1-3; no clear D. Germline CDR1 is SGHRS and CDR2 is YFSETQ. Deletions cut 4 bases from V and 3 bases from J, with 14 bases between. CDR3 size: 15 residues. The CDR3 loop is CASSPGMGSGNTIYF. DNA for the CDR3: TGCGCCAGCAGCCCGGGGATGGGCAGTGGAAACACCATATATTTT.

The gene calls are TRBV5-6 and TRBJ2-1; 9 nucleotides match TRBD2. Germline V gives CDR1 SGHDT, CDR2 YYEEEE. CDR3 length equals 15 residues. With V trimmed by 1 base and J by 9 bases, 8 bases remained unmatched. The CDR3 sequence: CASSLNSGGYGEQFF. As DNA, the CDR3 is TGTGCCAGCAGCTTGAACAGCGGGGGGTACGGTGAGCAGTTCTTC. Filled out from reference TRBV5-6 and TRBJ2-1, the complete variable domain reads DAGVTQSPTHLIKTRGQQVTLRCSPKSGHDTVSWYQQALGQGPQFIFQYYEEEERQRGNFPDRFSGHQFPNYSSELNVNALLLGDSALYLCASSLNSGGYGEQFFGPGTRLTVL.

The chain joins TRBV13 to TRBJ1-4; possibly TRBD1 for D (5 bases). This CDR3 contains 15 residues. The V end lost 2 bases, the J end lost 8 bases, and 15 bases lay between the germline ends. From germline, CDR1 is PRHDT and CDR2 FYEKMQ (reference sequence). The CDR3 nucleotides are TGTGCCAGCAGCTTACTAGGGACGGGAGGGGAAAAACTGTTTTTT. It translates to CASSLLGTGGEKLFF.

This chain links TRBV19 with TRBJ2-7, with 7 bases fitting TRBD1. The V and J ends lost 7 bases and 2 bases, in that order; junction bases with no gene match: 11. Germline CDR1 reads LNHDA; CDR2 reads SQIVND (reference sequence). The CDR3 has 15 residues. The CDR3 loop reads CASTPSTGPPYEQYF. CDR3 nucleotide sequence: TGTGCCAGTACACCATCGACAGGGCCCCCCTACGAGCAGTACTTC.

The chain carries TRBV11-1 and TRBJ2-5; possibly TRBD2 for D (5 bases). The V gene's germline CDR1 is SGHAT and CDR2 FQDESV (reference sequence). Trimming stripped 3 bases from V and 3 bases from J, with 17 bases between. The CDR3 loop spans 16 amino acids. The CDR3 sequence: CASSFTTRRSEETQYF. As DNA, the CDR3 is TGTGCCAGCAGCTTTACAACTAGACGGTCGGAAGAGACCCAGTACTTC.

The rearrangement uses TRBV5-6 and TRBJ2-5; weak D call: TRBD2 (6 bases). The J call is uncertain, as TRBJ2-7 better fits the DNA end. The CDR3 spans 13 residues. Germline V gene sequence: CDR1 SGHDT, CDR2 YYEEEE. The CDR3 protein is CASSLASVDEQYF. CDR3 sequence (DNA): TGTGCCAGCAGCTTGGCTAGCGTCGACGAGCAGTACTTC.

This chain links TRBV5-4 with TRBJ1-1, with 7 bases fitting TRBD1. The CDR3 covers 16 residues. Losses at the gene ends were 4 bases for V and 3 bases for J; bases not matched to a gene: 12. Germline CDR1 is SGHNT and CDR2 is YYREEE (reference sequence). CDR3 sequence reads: CASSRRQGTMDTEAFF. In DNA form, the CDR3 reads TGTGCCAGCAGCCGGAGACAGGGTACGATGGACACTGAAGCTTTCTTT.

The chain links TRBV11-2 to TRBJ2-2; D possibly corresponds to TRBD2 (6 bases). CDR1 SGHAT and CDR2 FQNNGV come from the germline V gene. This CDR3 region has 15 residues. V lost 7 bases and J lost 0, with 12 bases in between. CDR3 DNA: TGTGCCAGCAAGCGGGCCGTGGCGAACACCGGGGAGCTGTTTTTT. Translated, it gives CASKRAVANTGELFF.

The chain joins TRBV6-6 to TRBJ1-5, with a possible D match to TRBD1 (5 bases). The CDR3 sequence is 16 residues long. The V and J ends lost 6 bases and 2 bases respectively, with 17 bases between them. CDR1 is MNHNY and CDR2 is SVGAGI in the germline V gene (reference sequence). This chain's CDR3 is CASRIWRGEGNQPQHF. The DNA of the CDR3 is TGTGCCAGCAGGATTTGGCGGGGGGAAGGCAATCAGCCCCAGCATTTT.

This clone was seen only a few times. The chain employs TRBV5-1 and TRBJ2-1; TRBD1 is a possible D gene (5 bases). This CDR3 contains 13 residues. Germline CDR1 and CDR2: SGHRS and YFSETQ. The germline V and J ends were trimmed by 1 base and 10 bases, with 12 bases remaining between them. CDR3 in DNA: TGCGCCAGCAGCTTGAAGGCCACAGGAGAGCAGTTCTTC. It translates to CASSLKATGEQFF.

In nucleotides, the CDR3 is TGTGCCAGCAGTTCCCTCATAGCGGGGCGGAGCACAGATACGCAGTATTTT. This encodes CASSSLIAGRSTDTQYF. The gene calls are TRBV28 and TRBJ2-3, with 8 bases aligning to TRBD2. The CDR3 covers 17 residues. The germline gives CDR1 MDHEN, CDR2 SYDVKM. The V segment lost 4 bases and the J segment 0 bases; nucleotides outside the gene matches: 9. Full variable domain (missing parts from reference TRBV28 and TRBJ2-3): DVKVTQSSRYLVKRTGEKVFLECVQDMDHENMFWYRQDPGLGLRLIYFSYDVKMKEKGDIPEGYSVSREKKERFSLILESASTNQTSMYLCASSSLIAGRSTDTQYFGPGTRLTVL.

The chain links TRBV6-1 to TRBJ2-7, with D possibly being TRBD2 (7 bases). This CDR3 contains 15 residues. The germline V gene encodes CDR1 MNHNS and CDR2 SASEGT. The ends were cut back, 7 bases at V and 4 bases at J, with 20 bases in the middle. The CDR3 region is CASNLEEGGPYEQYF. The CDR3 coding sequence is TGTGCCAGCAACCTAGAGGAGGGGGGGCCTTACGAGCAGTACTTC.

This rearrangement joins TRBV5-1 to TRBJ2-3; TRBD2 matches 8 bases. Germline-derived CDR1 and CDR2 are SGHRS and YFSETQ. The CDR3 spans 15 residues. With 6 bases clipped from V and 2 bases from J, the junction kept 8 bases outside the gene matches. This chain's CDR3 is CASKLLADFTDTQYF. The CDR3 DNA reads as TGCGCCAGCAAACTACTAGCGGACTTCACAGATACGCAGTATTTT.

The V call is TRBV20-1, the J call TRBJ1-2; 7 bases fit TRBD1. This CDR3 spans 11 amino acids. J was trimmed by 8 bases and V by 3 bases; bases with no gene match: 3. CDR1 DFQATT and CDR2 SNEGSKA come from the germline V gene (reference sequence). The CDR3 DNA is TGCAGTGCTAGCATGACAGGGGGCTACACCTTC. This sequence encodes CSASMTGGYTF.

The DNA of the CDR3 is TGTGCCAGCATTGAGGACTGGAGCAATCAGCCCCAGCATTTT. Translated: CASIEDWSNQPQHF. This sequence joins TRBV28 and TRBJ1-5; D remains ambiguous. The V end was cut by 7 bases, the J end by 1 base, with 11 bases between. CDR3 length: 14 amino acids. Per germline, CDR1 MDHEN and CDR2 SYDVKM.

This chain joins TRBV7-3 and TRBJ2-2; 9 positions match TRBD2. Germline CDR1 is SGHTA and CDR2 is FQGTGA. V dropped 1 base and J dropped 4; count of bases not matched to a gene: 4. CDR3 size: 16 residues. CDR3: CASSLMGTSSTGELFF. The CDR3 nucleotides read TGTGCCAGCAGCTTAATGGGGACTAGCTCCACCGGGGAGCTGTTTTTT.

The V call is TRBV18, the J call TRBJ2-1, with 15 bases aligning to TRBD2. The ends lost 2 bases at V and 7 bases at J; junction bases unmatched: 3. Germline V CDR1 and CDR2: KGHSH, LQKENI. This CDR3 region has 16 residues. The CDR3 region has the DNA TGTGCCAGCTCACCAGGACTAGCGGGGGGGATTAATGAGCAGTTCTTC. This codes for CASSPGLAGGINEQFF.

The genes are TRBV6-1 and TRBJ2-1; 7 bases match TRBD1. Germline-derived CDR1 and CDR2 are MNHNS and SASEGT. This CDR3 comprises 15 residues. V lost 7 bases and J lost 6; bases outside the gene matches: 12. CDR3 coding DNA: TGTGCCAGCACCCAGCGACAGGGAGCATTCAATGAGCAGTTCTTC. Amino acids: CASTQRQGAFNEQFF.

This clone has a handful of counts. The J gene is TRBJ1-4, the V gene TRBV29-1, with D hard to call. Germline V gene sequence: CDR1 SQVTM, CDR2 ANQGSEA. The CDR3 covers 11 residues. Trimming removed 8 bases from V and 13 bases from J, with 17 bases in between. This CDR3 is CSSAVGDGLFF. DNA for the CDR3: TGCAGCTCTGCGGTGGGAGATGGACTGTTTTTT.

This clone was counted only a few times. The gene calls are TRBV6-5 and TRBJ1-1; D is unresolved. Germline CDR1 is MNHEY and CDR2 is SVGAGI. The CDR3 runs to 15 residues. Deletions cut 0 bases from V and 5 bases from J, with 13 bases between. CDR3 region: CASSYSAGPGTEAFF. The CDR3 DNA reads TGTGCCAGCAGTTACTCGGCAGGTCCGGGGACTGAAGCTTTCTTT.

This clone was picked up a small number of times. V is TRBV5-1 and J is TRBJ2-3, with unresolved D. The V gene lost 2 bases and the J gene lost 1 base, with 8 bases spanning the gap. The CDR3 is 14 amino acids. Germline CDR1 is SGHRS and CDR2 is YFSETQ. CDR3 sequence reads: CASSFGEGTDTQYF. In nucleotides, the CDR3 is TGCGCCAGCAGCTTCGGCGAGGGCACAGATACGCAGTATTTT.

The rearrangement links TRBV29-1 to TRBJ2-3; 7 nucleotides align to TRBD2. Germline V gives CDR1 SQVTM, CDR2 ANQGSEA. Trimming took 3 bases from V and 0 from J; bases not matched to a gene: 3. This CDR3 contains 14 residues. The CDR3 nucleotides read TGCAGCGTTGAGGGGGAGGGAAGCACAGATACGCAGTATTTT. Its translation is CSVEGEGSTDTQYF.

The CDR3, as DNA: TGTGCCAGTAGTATAGGGGAGGGGACATATGGCTACACCTTC. Translated: CASSIGEGTYGYTF. The V gene is TRBV19, the J gene TRBJ1-2; TRBD1 is a possible D gene (6 bases). V was trimmed by 1 base and J by 5 bases, leaving 11 bases between them. The CDR3 has 14 residues. Germline V gene lookup returns CDR1 LNHDA and CDR2 SQIVND (reference sequence).